This T cell receptor (beta chain) was obtained from a study of cytomegalovirus exposure and HLA in healthy donors (dated by TCRdb to the late 2010s). Some background on the complete study: An earlier analysis of approximately 550 of the donors reported 250 to 300 Gb of sequence data and some 100 million unique TCR beta sequences from about 200 million T cells. Roughly 5 DR-DQ haplotypes were handled as single units for association and clustering because linkage in the cohort was strong. Of the 350 to 450 genotyped donors, 65% to 90% fell in the genetic ancestry cluster associated with self-reported Caucasian donors. Typing coverage varied by locus: roughly 629-640 donors for A, B, C, DRB1 and DQB1; around 560 for DQA1; 606 for DPA1; under 490 for DPB1. The study was designed to test whether signatures of past pathogen exposure could be identified by cataloging public T cell receptors. To decide whether each TCR beta V gene segment behaved as functional or pseudogenic, an earlier analysis of some 600 of the donors relied on high-throughput TCR beta sequencing. In a later genetic analysis, genome-wide SNP genotypes for 398 of the 666 donors were used, and that subset was treated as a discovery cohort. Among around 400 genotyped donors of the cohort, an average of about 240,000 unique TCR beta nucleotide sequences were sequenced per donor, 15% to 20% of them non-productive. Using immunosequencing, the study profiled T cell repertoires from about 620 subjects and related those repertoires to cytomegalovirus serostatus. In a later analysis, previously published TCR beta repertoires from roughly 710 donors were re-analyzed and high-resolution HLA genotyping was added so that TCR occurrence patterns could be studied. Both class I and class II loci were covered by HLA typing, at four-digit resolution. High-throughput TCR immunosequencing, statistical association of individual TCRs with disease status, and machine learning were combined to predict cytomegalovirus infection status. The later analysis used no new phenotypic data to find candidate immune exposures, relying instead on TCR beta sequences and their occurrence across donors. Alongside the repertoire data, information on donor age, sex, ethnicity and CMV serostatus was compiled. An early release that covered roughly 600 HLA-typed donors contained approximately 300 gigabases of sequencing data and around 85 million unique TCR sequences. All discovery cohort repertoires had been generated using a single sequencing platform. Along with the roughly 700-subject first cohort, a separate validation cohort of around 110 different subjects was used. The study at large found these results: Strong co-occurrence of HLA alleles, especially DR and DQ, made assigning TCR associations to individual alleles difficult. Because counts were too low, 15 to 20 rarely observed V segments, including chromosome 9 orphons, were excluded from the earlier analysis of 587 of the donors. In a later analysis, HLA-associated TCR beta chains were found to be more clonally expanded and to have lower generation probabilities than equally common non-associated chains. The only immune exposure information available for the cohort was CMV serostatus. Because some donors lacked HLA typing at each locus, the association tests relied only on the typed subset. Specific HLA alleles were associated with about 17,000 TCR beta sequences at a false discovery rate of 0.05 in a later analysis. According to a later analysis, TCR association rates differed among HLA loci, with DRB1 alleles showing the most associated TCRs and HLA-C alleles showing the fewest. Only TCR beta chains were sequenced in this cohort, and the absence of alpha or paired-chain data limited detectable features. According to the authors, the approach could potentially be generalized to other disease states and immunological phenotypes. A total of some 180 TCR beta chains were listed by the study as associated with cytomegalovirus. A later analysis reported that several top co-occurrence clusters appeared linked to parvovirus B19, influenza, CMV and Epstein-Barr virus. The classifier was reported to diagnose cytomegalovirus status with high specificity and sensitivity in both the original and validation cohorts. An association between a missense DCLRE1C variant and V-gene and J-gene trimming of TCR beta chains was found in a later genetic analysis and replicated in an independent cohort. According to a later genetic analysis, donors in an Asian-associated ancestry cluster had fewer N-insertions in productive TCRs than the roughly 670-donor mean. A further reported finding was that TCR beta sequences accurately predicted the HLA-A and HLA-B alleles for most subjects in the first cohort. The sequencing pipeline was judged likely to have produced a cluster of highly shared sequence variants as a technical artifact. Some IMGT-functional V segments, including TRBV6-2 and TRBV6-3, could not be told apart with the 87-base-pair reads, so those segments were excluded. In a later analysis, most CMV-associated TCR beta chains were found to appear HLA-restricted, with HLA associations seemingly driven largely by CMV exposure. Most TCR sequences were observed very rarely across donors, whereas some public TCRs were present in many individuals. Presence/absence analyses assumed roughly uniform sequencing depth across donors, an assumption that may not hold. Correlated functional status among segregating V segments might be attributable to linkage disequilibrium, but an unknown experimental factor could not be ruled out. In vitro tests confirmed that a few of the cytomegalovirus-associated TCR beta chains recognize cytomegalovirus antigens. In an earlier analysis of some 500 of the donors, most TCR beta V segments were observed in productive rearrangements about 90% or about 30% of the time, broadly matching IMGT annotations.

The cohort comprised approximately 700 healthy bone marrow donors. Cohort members were all nominally healthy when sampled, although unrecorded immune exposures were likely present. The donor tested CMV seronegative and was one of the 352 seronegative cohort members. Each donor provided a peripheral blood sample, and peripheral blood mononuclear cells were used for TCR beta sequencing. The Qiagen DNeasy Blood Extraction Kit was used to extract genomic DNA from the blood cell samples. Between the V and J ends, shortened by 4 bases and 3 bases respectively, the junction contains 16 bases. According to the germline V gene (reference sequence), CDR1 reads SGHNT and CDR2 reads YYREEE. Including cysteine and phenylalanine, the CDR3 has 16 amino acids. The kept DNA is CDR3 alone, 48 bases in frame from the first base. Receptors were amplified or captured by the immunoSEQ multiplex PCR assay. For the multiplex PCR, a mixture combining 60 forward primers for TCR Vbeta segments and 13 reverse primers for TCR Jbeta segments was used. A multiplex PCR assay on genomic DNA amplified the CDR3 region of rearranged TCR beta genes. The amplified TCR beta libraries were sequenced on the Illumina HiSeq System as 87-base-pair reads. In the source study's methods: Across the roughly 640 repertoires, a later analysis counted some 80 million unique TCR beta chains, 8.5 million to 12 million of which were shared by at least two donors. To remove PCR and sequencing errors, raw reads were error-corrected and collapsed into unique sequences using a nearest-neighbor algorithm that merged closely related sequences. V, D and J gene segments were assigned by aligning CDR3 sequences to IMGT reference sequences. For a sequence to be retained, at least a six-nucleotide match to both a V gene segment and a J gene segment was required. A rearrangement counted as productive if the CDR3 had no stop codons and remained in frame with V and J, and every other rearrangement counted as non-productive. CDR3 was defined by IMGT convention, running from the second conserved V-encoded cysteine to the conserved J-encoded phenylalanine. The earlier analysis of more than 450 of the donors excluded sequences that lacked an unambiguous match to a single V gene segment. An earlier analysis of a few hundred of the donors classified V segments as functional when productive rearrangements were above 56.7% and as segregating when the standard deviation between donors was above 5%. A statistical classification framework was built to diagnose cytomegalovirus status from the catalog of TCR beta chain sequences. A later analysis assigned V and J genes by comparing TCR nucleotide sequences with IMGT/GENE-DB human TR gene sequences. In a later analysis, CDR3 sequences and most-parsimonious VDJ recombination scenarios were assigned using the TCRdist pipeline. A later analysis defined each TCR beta chain by its CDR3 amino acid sequence plus V-gene family, and excluded reads lacking a unique V-gene family. As a way to deal with suspected cross-contamination and a sequencing artifact, a later analysis dropped approximately 590 nucleotide sequences that were highly shared and had low generation probability. In a later analysis, a clonal expansion index was calculated for each public chain from normalized within-repertoire ranks of inferred template counts. In a later analysis, generation probabilities were computed with a VDJ recombination model fitted to out-of-frame rearrangements, and the resulting probabilities were checked against IGoR. A later analysis scored TCR-TCR, TCR-HLA and TCR-CMV co-occurrence with hypergeometric tests, applying a repertoire-size bias correction to TCR pairs. A later analysis estimated false discovery rates by permuting HLA or CMV assignments 20 times. In a later analysis, co-occurring TCRs were grouped using DBSCAN, with TCRdist sequence similarity added in when clustering inside HLA-allele-positive subsets. Repertoires with fewer than 30,000 or more than 120,000 public chains were left out of co-occurrence clustering, as were five repertoires with anomalous nucleotide sharing. TCRdb provides this immuneACCESS table in a form limited to in-frame rearrangements. Some clones are lacking; in checked studies, under half of them reflect an unresolved V gene, and why the rest are absent is not known. That table furnishes V, J and clone size, whereas the DNA furnished D and trimming. The sample yields roughly 45,000 clones; around 53% were counted once. The ten largest make up under 6.5% of the sample.

This clone was recorded only once. The specificity of this receptor is unknown. Base qualities are missing; no much larger clone stands one base away. Recombination connected TRBV5-4 to TRBJ2-2; a tentative D call is TRBD1 (6 bases match). The sequencing sample was made of PBMCs. The TCR comes from a man aged 55 to 70 in good health and CMV-seronegative. CDR3 reads: CASSPPQGSDTGELFF. The DNA reads as follows: TGTGCCAGCAGCCCGCCACAGGGCTCGGACACCGGGGAGCTGTTTTTT. When the CDR3 is completed using the reference TRBV5-4 and TRBJ2-2 genes on either side, the full variable domain is ETGVTQSPTHLIKTRGQQVTLRCSSQSGHNTVSWYQQALGQGPQFIFQYYREEENGRGNFPPRFSGLQFPNYSSELNVNALELDDSALYLCASSPPQGSDTGELFFGEGSRLTVL.